Sequencing of this T cell receptor beta chain was carried out in a study of neurological immune-mediated disorders. Study results and limitations: The multiple sclerosis repertoire cluster lacked an association with any feature, whether clinical or MRI. Among 34 multiple sclerosis patients, phylogenetic grouping put the repertoires of 18 into a single related-CDR3 cluster, a possible signature. None of the CDR3 amino acid sequences found in expanded clones was shared across subjects. This suggests that the TCR-beta repertoires were private in all groups.

The cDNA came from 5'RACE, which used 10-nucleotide random UMIs. TCRdb re-analysed the 5' RACE reads in MiXCR, keeping a single row per CDR3 protein. In the table there are about 55,000 distinct CDR3 sequences, roughly 4.6% of which are singletons. In this sample, this clonotype turned up many times. What it recognizes is unknown. The sequencing input was PBMCs. This TCR derives from a man over 45 with multiple sclerosis.

CDR3 amino acids: CSAREPAGVSNTGELFF. The DNA for the CDR3 is TGCAGTGCTAGAGAGCCAGCGGGAGTTTCGAACACCGGGGAGCTGTTTTTT. The J gene is TRBJ2-2, the V gene TRBV20-1; 8 bases match TRBD2. The CDR3 consists of 17 residues. After removal of 0 bases from V and 0 bases from J, the junction contained 6 bases not matched to a gene. Germline values: CDR1 DFQATT, CDR2 SNEGSKA (reference sequence).